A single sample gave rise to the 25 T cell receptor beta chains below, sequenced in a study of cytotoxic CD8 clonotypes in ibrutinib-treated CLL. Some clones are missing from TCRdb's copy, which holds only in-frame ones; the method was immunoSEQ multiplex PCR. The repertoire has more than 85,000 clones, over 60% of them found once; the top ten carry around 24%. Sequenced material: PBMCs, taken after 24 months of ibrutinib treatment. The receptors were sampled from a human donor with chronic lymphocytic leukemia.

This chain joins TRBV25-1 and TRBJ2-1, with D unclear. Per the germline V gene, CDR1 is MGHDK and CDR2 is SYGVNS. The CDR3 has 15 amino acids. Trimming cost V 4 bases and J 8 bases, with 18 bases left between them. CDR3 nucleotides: TGTGCCAGCAGTGGGGTTAGTAGGCTAAACGATGAGCAGTTCTTC. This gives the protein CASSGVSRLNDEQFF.

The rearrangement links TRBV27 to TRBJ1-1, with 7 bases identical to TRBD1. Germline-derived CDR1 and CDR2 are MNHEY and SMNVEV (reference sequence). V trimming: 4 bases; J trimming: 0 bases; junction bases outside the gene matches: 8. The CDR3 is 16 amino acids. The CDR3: CASSSGQIYMNTEAFF. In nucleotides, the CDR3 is TGTGCCAGCAGTTCGGGACAGATATATATGAACACTGAAGCTTTCTTT.

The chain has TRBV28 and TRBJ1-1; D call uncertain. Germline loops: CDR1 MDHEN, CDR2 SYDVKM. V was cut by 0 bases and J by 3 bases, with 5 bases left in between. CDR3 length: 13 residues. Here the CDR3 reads CASSLWSDTEAFF. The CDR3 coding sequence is TGTGCCAGCAGTTTATGGTCGGACACTGAAGCTTTCTTT.

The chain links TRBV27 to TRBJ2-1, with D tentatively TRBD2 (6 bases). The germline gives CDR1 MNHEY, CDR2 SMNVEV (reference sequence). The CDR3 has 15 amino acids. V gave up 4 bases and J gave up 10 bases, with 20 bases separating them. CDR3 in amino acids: CASSSKAGPTFEQFF. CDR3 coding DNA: TGTGCCAGCAGTTCGAAGGCGGGGCCGACGTTCGAGCAGTTCTTC.

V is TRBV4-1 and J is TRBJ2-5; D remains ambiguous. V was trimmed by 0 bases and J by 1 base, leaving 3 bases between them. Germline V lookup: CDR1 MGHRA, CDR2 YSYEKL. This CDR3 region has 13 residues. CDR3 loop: CASSQEAQETQYF. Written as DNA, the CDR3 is TGCGCCAGCAGCCAAGAGGCCCAAGAGACCCAGTACTTC.

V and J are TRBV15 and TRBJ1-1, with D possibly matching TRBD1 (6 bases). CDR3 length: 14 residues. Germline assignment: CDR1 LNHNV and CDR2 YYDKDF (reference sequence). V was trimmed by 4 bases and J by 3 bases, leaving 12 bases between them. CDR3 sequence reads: CATSNGRGYTEAFF. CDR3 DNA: TGTGCCACCAGCAATGGCAGGGGCTACACTGAAGCTTTCTTT.

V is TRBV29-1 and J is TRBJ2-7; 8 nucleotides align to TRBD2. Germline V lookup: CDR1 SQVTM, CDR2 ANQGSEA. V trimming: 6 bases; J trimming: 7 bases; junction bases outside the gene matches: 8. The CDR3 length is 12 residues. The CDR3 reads CSVSGGAKEQYF. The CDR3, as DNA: TGCAGCGTCTCGGGAGGGGCTAAGGAGCAGTACTTC.

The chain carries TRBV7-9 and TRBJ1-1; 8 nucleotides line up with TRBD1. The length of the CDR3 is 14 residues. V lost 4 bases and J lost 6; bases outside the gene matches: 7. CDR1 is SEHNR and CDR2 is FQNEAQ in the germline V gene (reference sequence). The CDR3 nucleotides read TGTGCCAGCAGCTATCAACAGGGGGTCTCTGAAGCTTTCTTT. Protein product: CASSYQQGVSEAFF. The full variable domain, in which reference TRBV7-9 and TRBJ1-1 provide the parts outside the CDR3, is DTGVSQNPRHKITKRGQNVTFRCDPISEHNRLYWYRQTLGQGPEFLTYFQNEAQLEKSRLLSDRFSAERPKGSFSTLEIQRTEQGDSAMYLCASSYQQGVSEAFFGQGTRLTVV.

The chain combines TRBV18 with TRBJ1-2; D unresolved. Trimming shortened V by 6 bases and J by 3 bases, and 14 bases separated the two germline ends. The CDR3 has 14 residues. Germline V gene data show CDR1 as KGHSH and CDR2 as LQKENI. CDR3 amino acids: CASSRRGADYGYTF. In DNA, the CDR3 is TGTGCCAGCTCCCGGCGGGGAGCGGACTATGGCTACACCTTC.

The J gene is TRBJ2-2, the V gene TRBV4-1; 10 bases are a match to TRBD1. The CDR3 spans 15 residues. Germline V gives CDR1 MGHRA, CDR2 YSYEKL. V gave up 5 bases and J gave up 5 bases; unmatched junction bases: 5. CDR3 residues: CASSSDRGATGELFF. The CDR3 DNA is TGCGCCAGCAGCTCGGACAGGGGGGCGACCGGGGAGCTGTTTTTT.

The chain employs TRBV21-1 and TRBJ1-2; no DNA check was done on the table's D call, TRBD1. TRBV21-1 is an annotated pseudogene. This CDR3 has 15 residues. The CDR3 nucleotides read TGTGCCAGCAGCAGTGGGACATCGGAGATCTATGGCTACACCTTC. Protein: CASSSGTSEIYGYTF.

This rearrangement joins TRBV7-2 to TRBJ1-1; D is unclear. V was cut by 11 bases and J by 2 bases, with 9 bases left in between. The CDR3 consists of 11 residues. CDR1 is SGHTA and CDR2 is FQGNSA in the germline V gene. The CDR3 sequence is CASTANTEAFF. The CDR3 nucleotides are TGTGCCTCGACGGCAAACACTGAAGCTTTCTTT.

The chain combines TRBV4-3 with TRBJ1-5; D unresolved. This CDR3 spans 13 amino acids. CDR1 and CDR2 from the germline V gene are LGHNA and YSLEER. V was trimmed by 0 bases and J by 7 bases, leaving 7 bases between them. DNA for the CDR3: TGCGCCAGCAGCCAAGATAGTCAGCAGCCCCAGCATTTT. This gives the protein CASSQDSQQPQHF.

This chain's CDR3 is CASSRQGMNTEAFF. The CDR3, as DNA: TGTGCCAGCAGCCGACAGGGGATGAACACTGAAGCTTTCTTT. This rearrangement joins TRBV27 to TRBJ1-1; 8 positions agree with TRBD1. Germline values: CDR1 MNHEY, CDR2 SMNVEV (reference sequence). V lost 6 bases to trimming and J lost 0 bases; unmatched junction nucleotides: 3. The CDR3 consists of 14 residues.

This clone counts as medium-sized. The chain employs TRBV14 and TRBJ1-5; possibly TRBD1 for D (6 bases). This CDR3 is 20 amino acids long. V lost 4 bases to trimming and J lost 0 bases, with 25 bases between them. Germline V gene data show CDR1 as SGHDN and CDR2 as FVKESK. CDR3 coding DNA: TGTGCCAGCAGCCTCCTGGACAGCCTCGGAGGGTACAATAGCAATCAGCCCCAGCATTTT. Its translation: CASSLLDSLGGYNSNQPQHF.

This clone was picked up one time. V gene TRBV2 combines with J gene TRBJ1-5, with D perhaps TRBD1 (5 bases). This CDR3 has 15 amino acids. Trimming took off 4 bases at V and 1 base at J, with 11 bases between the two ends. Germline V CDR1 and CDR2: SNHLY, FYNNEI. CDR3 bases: TGTGCCAGCAGTGTCGGGGGGGGAAGCAATCAGCCCCAGCATTTT. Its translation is CASSVGGGSNQPQHF.

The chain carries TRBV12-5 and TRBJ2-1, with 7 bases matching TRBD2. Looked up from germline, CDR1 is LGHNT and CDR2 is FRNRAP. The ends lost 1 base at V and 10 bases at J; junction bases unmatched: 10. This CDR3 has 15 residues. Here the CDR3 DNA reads TGTGCTAGTGGTTTGGAACGGGCGGGAGTGGGGGAGCAGTTCTTC. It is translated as CASGLERAGVGEQFF. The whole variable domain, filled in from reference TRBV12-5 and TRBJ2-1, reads DARVTQTPRHKVTEMGQEVTMRCQPILGHNTVFWYRQTMMQGLELLAYFRNRAPLDDSGMPKDRFSAEMPDATLATLKIQPSEPRDSAVYFCASGLERAGVGEQFFGPGTRLTVL.

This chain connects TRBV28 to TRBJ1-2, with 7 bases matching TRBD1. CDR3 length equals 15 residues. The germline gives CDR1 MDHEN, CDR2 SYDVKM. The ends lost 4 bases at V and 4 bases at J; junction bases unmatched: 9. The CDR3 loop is CASSSRDSSGYGYTF. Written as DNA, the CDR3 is TGTGCCAGCAGTTCCAGGGACAGTTCAGGCTATGGCTACACCTTC.

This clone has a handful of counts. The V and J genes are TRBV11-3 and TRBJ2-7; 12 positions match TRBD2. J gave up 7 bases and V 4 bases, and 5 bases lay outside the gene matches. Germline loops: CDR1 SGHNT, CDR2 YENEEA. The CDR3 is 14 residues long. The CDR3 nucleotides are TGTGCCAGCAGCTATGCTAGCGGGAGGGATGAGCAGTACTTC. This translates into CASSYASGRDEQYF. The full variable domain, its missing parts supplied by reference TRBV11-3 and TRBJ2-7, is EAGVVQSPRYKIIEKKQPVAFWCNPISGHNTLYWYLQNLGQGPELLIRYENEEAVDDSQLPKDRFSAERLKGVDSTLKIQPAELGDSAVYLCASSYASGRDEQYFGPGTRLTVT.

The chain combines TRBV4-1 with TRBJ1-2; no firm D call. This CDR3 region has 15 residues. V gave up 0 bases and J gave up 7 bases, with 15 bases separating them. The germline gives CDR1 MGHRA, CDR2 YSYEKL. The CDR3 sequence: CASSQDVTGISGYTF. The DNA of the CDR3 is TGCGCCAGCAGCCAAGACGTAACGGGGATCTCTGGCTACACCTTC.

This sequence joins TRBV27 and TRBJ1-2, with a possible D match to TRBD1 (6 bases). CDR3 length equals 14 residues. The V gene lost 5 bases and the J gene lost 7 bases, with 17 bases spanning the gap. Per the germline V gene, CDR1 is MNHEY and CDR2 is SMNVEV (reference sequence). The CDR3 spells CASSERNRVGGYTF. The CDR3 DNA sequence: TGTGCCAGCAGTGAGCGAAACAGGGTGGGTGGCTACACCTTC.

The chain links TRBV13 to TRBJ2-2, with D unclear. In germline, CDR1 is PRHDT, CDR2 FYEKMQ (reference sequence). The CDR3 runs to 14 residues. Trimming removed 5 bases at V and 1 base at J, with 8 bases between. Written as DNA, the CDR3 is TGTGCCAGCAGCCGTGGGCTGAACACCGGGGAGCTGTTTTTT. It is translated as CASSRGLNTGELFF.

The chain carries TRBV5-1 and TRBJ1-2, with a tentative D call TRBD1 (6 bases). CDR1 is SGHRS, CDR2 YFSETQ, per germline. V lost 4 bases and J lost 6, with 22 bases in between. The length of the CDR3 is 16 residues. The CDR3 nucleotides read TGCGCCAGCAGCCCAACAGGGTGGGGGACTTTCGATGGCTACACCTTC. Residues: CASSPTGWGTFDGYTF.

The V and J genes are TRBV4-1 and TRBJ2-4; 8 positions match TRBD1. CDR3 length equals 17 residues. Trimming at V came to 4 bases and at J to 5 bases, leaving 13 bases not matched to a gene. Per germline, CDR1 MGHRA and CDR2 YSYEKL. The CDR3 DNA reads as TGCGCCAGCAGCCGTTATTCTACCGGGACAGGCCAAAACATTCAGTACTTC. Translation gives CASSRYSTGTGQNIQYF.

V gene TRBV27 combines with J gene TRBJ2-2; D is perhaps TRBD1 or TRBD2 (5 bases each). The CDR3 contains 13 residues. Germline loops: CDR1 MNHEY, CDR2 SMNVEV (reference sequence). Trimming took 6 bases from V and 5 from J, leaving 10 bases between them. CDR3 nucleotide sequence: TGTGCCAGCAGCCGAGGGGAAACCGGGGAGCTGTTTTTT. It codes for CASSRGETGELFF.